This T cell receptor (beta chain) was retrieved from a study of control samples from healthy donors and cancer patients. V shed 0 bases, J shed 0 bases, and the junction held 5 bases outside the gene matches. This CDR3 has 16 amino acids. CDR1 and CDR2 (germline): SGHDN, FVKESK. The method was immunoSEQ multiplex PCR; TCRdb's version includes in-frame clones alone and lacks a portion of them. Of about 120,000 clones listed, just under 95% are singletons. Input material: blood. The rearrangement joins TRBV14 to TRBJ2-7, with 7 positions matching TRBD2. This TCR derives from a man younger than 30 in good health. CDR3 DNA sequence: TGTGCCAGCAGCCAAGATCCCGGGGGGAGCTCCTACGAGCAGTACTTC. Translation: CASSQDPGGSSYEQYF. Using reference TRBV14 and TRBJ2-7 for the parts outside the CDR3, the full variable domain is EAGVTQFPSHSVIEKGQTVTLRCDPISGHDNLYWYRRVMGKEIKFLLHFVKESKQDESGMPNNRFLAERTGGTYSTLKVQPAELEDSGVYFCASSQDPGGSSYEQYFGPGTRLTVT.